Below, 20 T cell receptor beta chains from the same sample are listed, as sequenced in a study of blood T cell repertoires in COVID-19. Produced via immunoSEQ multiplex PCR; TCRdb's table is partial and in-frame only. The data hold 200,000 or so clones, with about 86% observed a single time. The sample comprised peripheral blood. The receptors shown here come from a woman under 40 who had recovered from COVID-19.

V and J are TRBV27 and TRBJ2-3, with TRBD2 identical over 9 bases. CDR3 size: 16 residues. The germline V gene has CDR1 MNHEY and CDR2 SMNVEV (reference sequence). The V gene end was trimmed by 5 bases and the J gene end by 3 bases; junction bases not matched to a gene: 9. The CDR3, as DNA: TGTGCCAGCAGTCTCCTTAGCGGGAGAGGGACAGATACGCAGTATTTT. The encoded protein is CASSLLSGRGTDTQYF.

V gene TRBV9 combines with J gene TRBJ2-5; 9 nucleotides align to TRBD1. The V segment lost 3 bases and the J segment 5 bases; nucleotides outside the gene matches: 5. This CDR3 contains 14 residues. The V gene's germline CDR1 is SGDLS and CDR2 YYNGEE. The CDR3 nucleotides are TGTGCCAGCAGCGCGACAGGGGGGTCCGAGACCCAGTACTTC. Protein sequence: CASSATGGSETQYF.

The chain employs TRBV4-1 and TRBJ1-1; 11 nucleotides match TRBD1. The junction had 5 bases not matched to a gene; V was cut back by 3 bases and J by 11 bases. The CDR3 runs to 13 residues. Germline values: CDR1 MGHRA, CDR2 YSYEKL. The CDR3 bases are TGCGCCAGCAGCCAGGACAGGGGGCCGCGGGCTTTCTTT. Translated, it gives CASSQDRGPRAFF.

The chain combines TRBV13 with TRBJ2-7; D gene uncertain. The CDR3 covers 12 residues. Trimming took off 5 bases at V and 0 bases at J, with 5 bases between the two ends. Looked up from germline, CDR1 is PRHDT and CDR2 is FYEKMQ (reference sequence). The CDR3 sequence: CASSPSSYEQYF. The CDR3 DNA sequence: TGTGCCAGCAGCCCCAGCTCCTACGAGCAGTACTTC.

This chain links TRBV6-5 with TRBJ1-2; tentative D call: TRBD1 (6 bases). Trimming took 8 bases from V and 2 from J, leaving 12 bases between them. There are 13 residues in the CDR3. Germline CDR1 MNHEY, CDR2 SVGAGI. This chain's CDR3 is CASAEGGNYGYTF. CDR3 sequence (DNA): TGTGCCAGCGCTGAGGGGGGGAACTATGGCTACACCTTC.

This clone appeared a single time. The chain uses TRBV7-9 and TRBJ2-1, with 14 bases that match TRBD2. The germline gives CDR1 SEHNR, CDR2 FQNEAQ (reference sequence). This CDR3 has 16 amino acids. V was clipped by 7 bases and J by 12 bases; unmatched bases: 14. The CDR3 sequence: CASNLAGLAGERGQFF. The CDR3 DNA reads TGTGCCAGCAACCTAGCGGGACTAGCGGGAGAAAGAGGGCAGTTCTTC.

The V gene is TRBV5-1, the J gene TRBJ2-1; 11 nucleotides align to TRBD2. Germline lookup yields CDR1 SGHRS and CDR2 YFSETQ. The ends lost 4 bases at V and 9 bases at J; junction bases unmatched: 6. The CDR3 is made up of 14 amino acids. The CDR3 loop reads CASSVLAGAGEQFF. CDR3 sequence (DNA): TGCGCCAGCAGCGTACTAGCGGGAGCGGGTGAGCAGTTCTTC.

The V gene is TRBV7-2, the J gene TRBJ1-6; 7 bases agree with TRBD1. The germline CDR1 and CDR2 sequences are SGHTA and FQGNSA. This CDR3 is 15 amino acids long. The J segment lost 7 bases and the V segment lost 7 bases, leaving 10 bases of the junction unmatched. The CDR3 sequence is CASTLTGTDNSPLHF. The CDR3, as DNA: TGTGCCAGCACCCTCACCGGGACAGACAATTCACCCCTCCACTTT.

The chain combines TRBV6-4 with TRBJ2-2; a possible D gene is TRBD1 (5 bases). The germline CDR1 and CDR2 sequences are MRHNA and SNTAGT. Trimming removed 2 bases at V and 2 bases at J, with 15 bases between. The CDR3 contains 17 residues. The CDR3 is CASSDHGAALNTGELFF. CDR3 nucleotides: TGTGCCAGCAGTGACCATGGGGCGGCCTTAAACACCGGGGAGCTGTTTTTT.

The chain is built from TRBV2 and TRBJ1-6; D gene uncertain. Trimming shortened V by 2 bases and J by 2 bases, and 7 bases separated the two germline ends. Germline CDR1 reads SNHLY; CDR2 reads FYNNEI. This CDR3 region has 15 residues. The CDR3 DNA follows: TGTGCCAGCAGTGAACGCAGCGCCTATAATTCACCCCTCCACTTT. Protein product: CASSERSAYNSPLHF.

The genes are TRBV7-9 and TRBJ2-7; no definite D call. Germline lookup yields CDR1 SEHNR and CDR2 FQNEAQ (reference sequence). Deletions cut 1 base from V and 4 bases from J, with 5 bases between. The CDR3 spans 12 residues. The CDR3 spells CASSLGVYEQYF. CDR3 nucleotide sequence: TGTGCCAGCAGCTTAGGCGTGTACGAGCAGTACTTC.

The chain combines TRBV28 with TRBJ2-7; 8 nucleotides match TRBD2. V dropped 8 bases and J dropped 4; count of bases not matched to a gene: 7. The CDR3 runs 13 residues. Looked up from germline, CDR1 is MDHEN and CDR2 is SYDVKM. Written as DNA, the CDR3 is TGTGCCAGCTCTAGAGCGGGAGTATACGAGCAGTACTTC. This sequence encodes CASSRAGVYEQYF.

This chain links TRBV6-5 with TRBJ2-1, with TRBD2 matching 9 bases. The length of the CDR3 is 16 residues. Germline CDR1 MNHEY, CDR2 SVGAGI. V lost 3 bases and J lost 2; bases outside the gene matches: 5. The CDR3 nucleotides are TGTGCCAGCAGTTATGGACTAGCGCCAACCTACAATGAGCAGTTCTTC. Translating gives CASSYGLAPTYNEQFF.

The rearrangement uses TRBV9 and TRBJ1-5; D not certain. The CDR3 extends over 14 amino acids. V was trimmed by 4 bases and J by 1 base, leaving 9 bases between them. Per germline, CDR1 SGDLS and CDR2 YYNGEE. CDR3 sequence reads: CASSPPGSNQPQHF. The CDR3 nucleotides read TGTGCCAGCAGCCCCCCCGGGAGCAATCAGCCCCAGCATTTT.

The V and J genes are TRBV6-5 and TRBJ2-3, with TRBD2 identical over 8 bases. Unmatched junction bases numbered 6, after V lost 4 bases and J lost 6 bases. This CDR3 is 14 amino acids long. Germline V gene data show CDR1 as MNHEY and CDR2 as SVGAGI. The CDR3 DNA is TGTGCCAGCAGTTCAGGACTAGCAGCGGATACGCAGTATTTT. Translation gives CASSSGLAADTQYF.

This clone was detected only once. The chain employs TRBV24-1 and TRBJ1-2; TRBD1 aligns across 9 bases. Germline CDR1 reads KGHDR; CDR2 reads SFDVKD. The V gene end was trimmed by 10 bases and the J gene end by 7 bases; junction bases not matched to a gene: 15. This CDR3 spans 15 amino acids. CDR3 sequence reads: CATSGYRGQVSGYTF. For the CDR3, the DNA is TGTGCCACTTCCGGTTACAGGGGGCAGGTGAGTGGCTACACCTTC.

V and J are TRBV15 and TRBJ2-7; 9 positions agree with TRBD1. In germline, CDR1 is LNHNV, CDR2 YYDKDF (reference sequence). Trimming at V came to 3 bases and at J to 2 bases, leaving 5 bases not matched to a gene. The CDR3 runs to 15 residues. The CDR3 DNA sequence: TGTGCCACCAGCAGTCACGACAGGGGGGCCTACGAGCAGTACTTC. Translating gives CATSSHDRGAYEQYF.

This rearrangement joins TRBV30 to TRBJ1-3, with 7 bases aligning to TRBD1. With 6 bases clipped from V and 0 bases from J, the junction kept 14 bases outside the gene matches. Germline lookup yields CDR1 GTSNPN and CDR2 SVGIG (reference sequence). This CDR3 comprises 17 residues. The CDR3 loop reads CACKTGTVPLSGNTIYF. The CDR3 DNA follows: TGTGCCTGCAAAACCGGGACAGTTCCTCTCTCTGGAAACACCATATATTTT.

This chain uses TRBV10-3 with TRBJ2-2; TRBD2 matches at 12 bases. Unmatched junction bases numbered 6, after V lost 7 bases and J lost 0 bases. Germline V gene data show CDR1 as ENHRY and CDR2 as SYGVKD. CDR3 length: 17 residues. The chain's CDR3 is CAITETSGGTNTGELFF. Here the CDR3 DNA reads TGTGCCATCACGGAAACTAGCGGGGGGACGAACACCGGGGAGCTGTTTTTT.

This rearrangement joins TRBV19 to TRBJ2-3, with 10 bases lining up with TRBD2. Germline CDR1 LNHDA, CDR2 SQIVND (reference sequence). Germline trimming cut 6 bases from V and 5 bases from J; bases unmatched to any gene: 2. The CDR3 has 13 residues. The CDR3 DNA reads TGTGCCAGTAGAGGACTAGCGGAAGATACGCAGTATTTT. It codes for CASRGLAEDTQYF.